Below, one T cell receptor (beta chain) is given with its context. The data belong to a study of blood T cell repertoires in COVID-19. Study context: The cDNA or gDNA used as material had been derived from T cells, B-cell-depleted T cells, or PBMCs.

The CDR3 length is 14 residues. CDR1 is SGHAT, CDR2 FQNNGV, per germline. V dropped 4 bases and J dropped 5 bases, with 9 bases sitting between them. Recovery meant two consecutive negative NP/OP PCR tests, professional clearance, or resolved symptoms. In the original analysis: The authors estimated nucleated cell counts from reference gene primer amplification. Profiled with immunoSEQ multiplex PCR; TCRdb holds only in-frame clones, not every one. Clone size and V and J calls were adopted from that table, with D and trimming inferred from the DNA. The sample consists of around 250,000 clones, under 90% of them appearing once.

The sequence came from a man younger than 35 who had recovered from COVID-19. V gene TRBV11-2 combines with J gene TRBJ1-6; D gene uncertain. The sequencing input was PBMCs or T cells enriched from blood (not recorded which). CDR3 sequence (DNA): TGTGCCAGCAGCTCGAGAGTCCATAATTCACCCCTCCACTTT. Translating it yields CASSSRVHNSPLHF.